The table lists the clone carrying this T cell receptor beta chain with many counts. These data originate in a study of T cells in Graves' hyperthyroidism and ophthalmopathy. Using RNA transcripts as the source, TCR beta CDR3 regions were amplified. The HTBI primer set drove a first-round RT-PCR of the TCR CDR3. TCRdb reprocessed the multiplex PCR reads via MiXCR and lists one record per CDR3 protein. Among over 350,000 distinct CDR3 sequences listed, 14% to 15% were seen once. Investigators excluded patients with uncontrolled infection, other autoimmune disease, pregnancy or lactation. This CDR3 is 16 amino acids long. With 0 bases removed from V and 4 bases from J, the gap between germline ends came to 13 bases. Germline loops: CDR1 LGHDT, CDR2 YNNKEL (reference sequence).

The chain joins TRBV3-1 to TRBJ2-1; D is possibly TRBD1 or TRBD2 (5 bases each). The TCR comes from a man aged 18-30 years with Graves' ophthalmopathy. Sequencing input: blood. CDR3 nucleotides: TGTGCCAGCAGCCAAGATCAGGGCGGGTCTTACAATGAGCAGTTCTTC. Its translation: CASSQDQGGSYNEQFF.